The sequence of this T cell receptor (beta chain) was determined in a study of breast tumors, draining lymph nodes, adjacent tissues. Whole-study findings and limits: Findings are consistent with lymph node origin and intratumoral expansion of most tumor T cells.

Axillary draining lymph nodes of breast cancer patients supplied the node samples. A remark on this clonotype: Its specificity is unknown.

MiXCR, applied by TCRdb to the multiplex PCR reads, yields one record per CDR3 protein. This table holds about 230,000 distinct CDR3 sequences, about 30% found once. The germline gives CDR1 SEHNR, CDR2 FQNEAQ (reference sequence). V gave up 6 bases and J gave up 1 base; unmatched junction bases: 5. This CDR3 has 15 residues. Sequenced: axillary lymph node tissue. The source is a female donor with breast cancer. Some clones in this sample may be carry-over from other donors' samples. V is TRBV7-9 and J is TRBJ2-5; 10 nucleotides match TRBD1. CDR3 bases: TGTGCCAGCAGTGCGGGACAGGGGAGCCAAGAGACCCAGTACTTC. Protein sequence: CASSAGQGSQETQYF.